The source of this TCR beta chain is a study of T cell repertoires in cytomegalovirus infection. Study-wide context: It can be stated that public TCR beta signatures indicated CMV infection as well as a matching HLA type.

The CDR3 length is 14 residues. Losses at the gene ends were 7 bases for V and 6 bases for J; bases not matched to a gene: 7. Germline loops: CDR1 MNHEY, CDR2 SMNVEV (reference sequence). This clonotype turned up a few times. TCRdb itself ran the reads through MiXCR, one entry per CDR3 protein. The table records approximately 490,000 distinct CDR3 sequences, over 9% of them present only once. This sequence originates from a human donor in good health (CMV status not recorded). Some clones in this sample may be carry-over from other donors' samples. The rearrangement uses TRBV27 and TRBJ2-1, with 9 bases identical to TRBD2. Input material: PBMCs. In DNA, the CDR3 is TGTGCCAGCACTCTTAGCGGGAGTAGCAATGAGCAGTTCTTC. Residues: CASTLSGSSNEQFF.